This T cell receptor (beta chain) was identified in a study of blood T cell repertoires in COVID-19. This CDR3 comprises 13 residues. Germline CDR1 is MDHEN and CDR2 is SYDVKM. J gave up 3 bases and V 8 bases, and 4 bases lay outside the gene matches. This clone has just one count. Additional DNA sequences in this sample encode the identical CDR3. Here immunoSEQ multiplex PCR was the method, and the copy in TCRdb shows in-frame clones only, minus some. The sample lists roughly 410,000 clones; 89% were seen once. This TCR derives from a woman aged 35 to 49 with COVID-19, enrolled during active disease. Sample: peripheral blood. The rearrangement joins TRBV28 to TRBJ2-3; TRBD1 agrees at 8 bases. Here the CDR3 DNA reads TGTGCCAGCGGCACAGGGGGGACAGATACGCAGTATTTT. Its protein is CASGTGGTDTQYF. Based on the CDR3 plus reference TRBV28 and TRBJ2-3, the full variable domain is DVKVTQSSRYLVKRTGEKVFLECVQDMDHENMFWYRQDPGLGLRLIYFSYDVKMKEKGDIPEGYSVSREKKERFSLILESASTNQTSMYLCASGTGGTDTQYFGPGTRLTVL.